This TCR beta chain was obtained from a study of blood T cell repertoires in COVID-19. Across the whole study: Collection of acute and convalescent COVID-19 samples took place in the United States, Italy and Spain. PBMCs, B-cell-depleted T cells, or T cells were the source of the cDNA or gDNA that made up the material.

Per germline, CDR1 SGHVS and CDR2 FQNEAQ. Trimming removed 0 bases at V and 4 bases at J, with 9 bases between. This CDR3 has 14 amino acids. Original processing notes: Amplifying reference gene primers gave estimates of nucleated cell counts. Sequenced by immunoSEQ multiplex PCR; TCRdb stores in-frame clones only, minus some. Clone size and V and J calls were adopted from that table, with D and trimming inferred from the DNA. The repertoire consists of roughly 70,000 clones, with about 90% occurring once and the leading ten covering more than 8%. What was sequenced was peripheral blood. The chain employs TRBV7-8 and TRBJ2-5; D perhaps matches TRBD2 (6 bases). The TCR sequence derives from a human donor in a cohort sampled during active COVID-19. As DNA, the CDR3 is TGTGCCAGCAGCTTAGCGCGGGGCGGAGAGACCCAGTACTTC. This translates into CASSLARGGETQYF.